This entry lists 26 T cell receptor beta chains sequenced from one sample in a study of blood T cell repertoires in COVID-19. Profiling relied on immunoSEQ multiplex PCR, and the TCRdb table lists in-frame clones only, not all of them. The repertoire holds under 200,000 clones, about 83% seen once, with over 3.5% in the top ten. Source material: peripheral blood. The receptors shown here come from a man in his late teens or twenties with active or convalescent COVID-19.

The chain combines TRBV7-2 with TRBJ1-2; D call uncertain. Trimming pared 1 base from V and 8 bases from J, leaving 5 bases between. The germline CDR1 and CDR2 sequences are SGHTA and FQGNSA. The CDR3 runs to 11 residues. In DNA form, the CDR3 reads TGTGCCAGCAGCTTAGGAGGGGGCTACACCTTC. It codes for CASSLGGGYTF.

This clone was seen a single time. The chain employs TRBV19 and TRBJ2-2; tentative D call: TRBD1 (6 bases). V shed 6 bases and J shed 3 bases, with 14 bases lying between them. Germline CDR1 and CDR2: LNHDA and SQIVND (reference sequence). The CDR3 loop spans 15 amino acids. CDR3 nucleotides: TGTGCCAGTAGCAAACAGGGTGCGGACACCGGGGAGCTGTTTTTT. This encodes CASSKQGADTGELFF. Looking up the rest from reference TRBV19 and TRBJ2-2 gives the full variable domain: DGGITQSPKYLFRKEGQNVTLSCEQNLNHDAMYWYRQDPGQGLRLIYYSQIVNDFQKGDIAEGYSVSREKKESFPLTVTSAQKNPTAFYLCASSKQGADTGELFFGEGSRLTVL.

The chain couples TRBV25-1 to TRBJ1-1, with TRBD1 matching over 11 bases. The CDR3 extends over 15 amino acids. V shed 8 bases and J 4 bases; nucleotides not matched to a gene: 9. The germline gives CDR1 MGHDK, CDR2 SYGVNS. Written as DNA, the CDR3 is TGTGCCAGCGCCTCCGGTGGGACAGGGGGCACTGAAGCTTTCTTT. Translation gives CASASGGTGGTEAFF.

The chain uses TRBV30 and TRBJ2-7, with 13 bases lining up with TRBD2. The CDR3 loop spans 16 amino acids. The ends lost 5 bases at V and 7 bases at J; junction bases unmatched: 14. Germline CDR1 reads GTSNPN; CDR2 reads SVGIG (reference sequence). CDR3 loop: CAWSEGTSGTGREQYF. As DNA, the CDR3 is TGTGCCTGGTCGGAGGGGACTAGCGGGACGGGGAGAGAGCAGTACTTC.

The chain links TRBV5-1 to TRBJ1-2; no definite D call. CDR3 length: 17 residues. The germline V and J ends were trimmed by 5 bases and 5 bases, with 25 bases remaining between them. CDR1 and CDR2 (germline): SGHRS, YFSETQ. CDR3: CASRPGEAMGRLYGYTF. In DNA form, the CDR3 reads TGCGCCAGCAGGCCCGGAGAGGCAATGGGTCGCCTTTATGGCTACACCTTC.

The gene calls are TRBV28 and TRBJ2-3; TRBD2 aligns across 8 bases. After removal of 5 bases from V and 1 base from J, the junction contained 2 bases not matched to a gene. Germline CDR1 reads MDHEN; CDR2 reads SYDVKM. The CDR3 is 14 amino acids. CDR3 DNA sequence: TGTGCCAGCAGTCGAGCGGGAGGCACAGATACGCAGTATTTT. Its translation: CASSRAGGTDTQYF.

Written as DNA, the CDR3 is TGTGCCACCAGTGATTTGGGGGGGGCGGGCGCTCTCCAAGAGACCCAGTACTTC. Its translation is CATSDLGGAGALQETQYF. J is TRBJ2-5 and V is TRBV24-1; tentative D call: TRBD2 (7 bases). Trimming took 0 bases from V and 1 from J, leaving 17 bases between them. Germline CDR1 is KGHDR and CDR2 is SFDVKD. CDR3 size: 18 residues.

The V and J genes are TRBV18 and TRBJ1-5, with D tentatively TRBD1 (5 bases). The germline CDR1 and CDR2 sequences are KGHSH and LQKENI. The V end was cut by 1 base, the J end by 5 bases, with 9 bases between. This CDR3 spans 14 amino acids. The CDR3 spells CASSPRGVDQPQHF. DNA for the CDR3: TGTGCCAGCTCACCACGGGGGGTGGATCAGCCCCAGCATTTT.

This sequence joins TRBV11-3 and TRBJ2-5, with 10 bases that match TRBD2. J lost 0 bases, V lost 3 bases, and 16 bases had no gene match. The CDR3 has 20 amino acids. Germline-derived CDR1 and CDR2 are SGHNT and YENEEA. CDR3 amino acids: CASSFYLWLAGVKNQETQYF. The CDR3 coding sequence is TGTGCCAGCAGCTTTTACCTTTGGCTAGCGGGAGTAAAGAACCAAGAGACCCAGTACTTC.

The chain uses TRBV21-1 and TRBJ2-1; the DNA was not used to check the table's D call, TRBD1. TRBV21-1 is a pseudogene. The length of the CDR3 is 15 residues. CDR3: CASSQGDSSYNEQFF. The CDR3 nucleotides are TGTGCCAGCAGCCAGGGGGACAGCTCCTACAATGAGCAGTTCTTC.

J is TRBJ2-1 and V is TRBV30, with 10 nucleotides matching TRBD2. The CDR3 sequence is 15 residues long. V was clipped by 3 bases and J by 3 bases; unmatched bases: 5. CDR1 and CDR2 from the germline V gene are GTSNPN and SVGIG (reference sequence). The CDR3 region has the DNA TGTGCCTGGAGCCAACTAGCGGGACGCTACAATGAGCAGTTCTTC. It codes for CAWSQLAGRYNEQFF.

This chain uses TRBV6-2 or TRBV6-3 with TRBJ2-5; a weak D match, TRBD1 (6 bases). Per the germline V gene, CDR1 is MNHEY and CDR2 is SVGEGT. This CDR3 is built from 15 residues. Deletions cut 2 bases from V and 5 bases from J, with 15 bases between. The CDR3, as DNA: TGTGCCAGCAGTTACGGACAGACCAAGGGGGAGACCCAGTACTTC. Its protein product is CASSYGQTKGETQYF.

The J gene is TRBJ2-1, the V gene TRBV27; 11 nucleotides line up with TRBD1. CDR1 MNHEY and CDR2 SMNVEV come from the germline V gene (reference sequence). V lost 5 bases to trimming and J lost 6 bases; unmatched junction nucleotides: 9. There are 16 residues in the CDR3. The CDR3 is CASSQSGQGALNEQFF. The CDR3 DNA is TGTGCCAGCAGTCAATCAGGACAGGGGGCTCTCAATGAGCAGTTCTTC.

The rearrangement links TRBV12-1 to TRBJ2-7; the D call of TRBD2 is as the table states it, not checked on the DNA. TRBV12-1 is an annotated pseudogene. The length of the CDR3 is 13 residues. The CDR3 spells CASSHRVSYEQYF. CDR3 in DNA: TGTGCCAGCAGCCATAGAGTCTCCTACGAGCAGTACTTC.

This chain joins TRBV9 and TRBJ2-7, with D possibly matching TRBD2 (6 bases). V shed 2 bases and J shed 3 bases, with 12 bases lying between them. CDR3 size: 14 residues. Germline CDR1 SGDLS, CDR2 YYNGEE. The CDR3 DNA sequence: TGTGCCAGCAGCGTTTTTAGCGGCAGCTACGAGCAGTACTTC. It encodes CASSVFSGSYEQYF.

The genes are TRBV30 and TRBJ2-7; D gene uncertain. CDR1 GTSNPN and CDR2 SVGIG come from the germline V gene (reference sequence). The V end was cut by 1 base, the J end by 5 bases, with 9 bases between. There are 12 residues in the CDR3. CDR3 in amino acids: CAWSGSPNEQYF. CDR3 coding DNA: TGTGCCTGGAGTGGGAGTCCCAACGAGCAGTACTTC.

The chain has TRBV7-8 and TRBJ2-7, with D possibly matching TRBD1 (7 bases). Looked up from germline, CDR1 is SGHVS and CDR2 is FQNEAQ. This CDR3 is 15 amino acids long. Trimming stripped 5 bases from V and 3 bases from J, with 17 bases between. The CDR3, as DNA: TGTGCCAGCAGCCGCGGGACAGAACCTTACTACGAGCAGTACGTC. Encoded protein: CASSRGTEPYYEQYV.

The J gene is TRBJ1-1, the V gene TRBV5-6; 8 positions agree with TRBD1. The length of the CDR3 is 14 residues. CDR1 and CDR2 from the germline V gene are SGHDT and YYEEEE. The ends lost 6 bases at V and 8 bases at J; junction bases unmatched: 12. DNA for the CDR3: TGTGCCAGCACCTATTTGACAGGGGCAATCGAAGCTTTCTTT. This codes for CASTYLTGAIEAFF. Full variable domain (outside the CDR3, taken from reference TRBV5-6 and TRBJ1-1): DAGVTQSPTHLIKTRGQQVTLRCSPKSGHDTVSWYQQALGQGPQFIFQYYEEEERQRGNFPDRFSGHQFPNYSSELNVNALLLGDSALYLCASTYLTGAIEAFFGQGTRLTVV.

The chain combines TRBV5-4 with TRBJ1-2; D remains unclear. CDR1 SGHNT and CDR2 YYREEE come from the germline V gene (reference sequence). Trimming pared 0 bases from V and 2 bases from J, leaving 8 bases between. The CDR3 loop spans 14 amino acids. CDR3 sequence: CASSLGTGNYGYTF. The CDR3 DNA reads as TGTGCCAGCAGCTTGGGGACGGGGAACTATGGCTACACCTTC. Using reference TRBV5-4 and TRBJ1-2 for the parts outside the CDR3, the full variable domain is ETGVTQSPTHLIKTRGQQVTLRCSSQSGHNTVSWYQQALGQGPQFIFQYYREEENGRGNFPPRFSGLQFPNYSSELNVNALELDDSALYLCASSLGTGNYGYTFGSGTRLTVV.

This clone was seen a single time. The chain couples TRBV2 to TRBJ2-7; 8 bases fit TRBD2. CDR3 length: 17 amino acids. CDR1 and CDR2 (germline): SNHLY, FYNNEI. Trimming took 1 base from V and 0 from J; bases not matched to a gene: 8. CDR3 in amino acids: CASSEGLAGFSSYEQYV. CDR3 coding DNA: TGTGCCAGCAGTGAAGGCTTAGCGGGGTTTTCCTCCTACGAGCAGTACGTC.

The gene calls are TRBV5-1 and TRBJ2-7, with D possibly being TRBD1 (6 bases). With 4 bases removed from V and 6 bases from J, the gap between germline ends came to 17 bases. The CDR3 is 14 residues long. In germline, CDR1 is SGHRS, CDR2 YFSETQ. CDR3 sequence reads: CASSLLPGQGEQYV. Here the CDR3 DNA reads TGCGCCAGCAGCCTGCTACCGGGACAAGGCGAGCAGTACGTC.

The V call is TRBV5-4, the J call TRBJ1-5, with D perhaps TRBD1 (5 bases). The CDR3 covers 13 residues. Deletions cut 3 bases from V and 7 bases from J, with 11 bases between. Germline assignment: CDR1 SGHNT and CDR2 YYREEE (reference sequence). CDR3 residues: CASSSDSSQPQHF. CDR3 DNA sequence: TGTGCCAGCAGCTCAGACAGCTCACAGCCCCAGCATTTT.

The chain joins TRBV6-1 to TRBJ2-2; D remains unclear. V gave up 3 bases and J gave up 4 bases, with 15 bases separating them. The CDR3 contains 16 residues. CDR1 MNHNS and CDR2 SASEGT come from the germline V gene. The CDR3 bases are TGTGCCAGCAGTGACCTCTCTGACACGATCACCGGGGAGCTGTTTTTT. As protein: CASSDLSDTITGELFF.

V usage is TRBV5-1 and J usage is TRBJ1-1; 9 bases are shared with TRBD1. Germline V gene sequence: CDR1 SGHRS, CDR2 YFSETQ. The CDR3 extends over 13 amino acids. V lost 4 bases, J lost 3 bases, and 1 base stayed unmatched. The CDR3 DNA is TGCGCCAGCAGCAGGACAGGGGACACTGAAGCTTTCTTT. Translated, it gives CASSRTGDTEAFF.

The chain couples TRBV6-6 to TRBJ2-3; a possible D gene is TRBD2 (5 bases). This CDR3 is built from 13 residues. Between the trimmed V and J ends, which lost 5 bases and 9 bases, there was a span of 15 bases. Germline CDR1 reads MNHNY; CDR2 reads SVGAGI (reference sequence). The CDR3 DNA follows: TGTGCCAGCAGTCCATCGGAGGCCGGAACGCAGTATTTT. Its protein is CASSPSEAGTQYF.

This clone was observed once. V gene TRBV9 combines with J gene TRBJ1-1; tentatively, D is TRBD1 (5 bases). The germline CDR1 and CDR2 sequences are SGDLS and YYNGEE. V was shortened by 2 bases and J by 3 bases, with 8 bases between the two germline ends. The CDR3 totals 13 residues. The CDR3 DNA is TGTGCCAGCAGCGTTTCAGGGTACACTGAAGCTTTCTTT. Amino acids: CASSVSGYTEAFF.